One and the same sample provided the 32 T cell receptor beta chains below, sequenced in a study of tumor-infiltrating lymphocytes in primary liver carcinoma. RNA was extracted from whole blood without cell sorting, alongside germline DNA. Starting material of 450 to 550 ng total RNA yielded TCR beta cDNA via a constant-region primer. Sequencing libraries for TCR beta derived from three nested multiplex PCR rounds that used slightly modified ARM-PCR. Forward primers for TRBV1-TRBV30 and a C-beta reverse primer served the first two PCR rounds, at roughly 10 cycles each. TCRdb re-called the multiplex PCR reads through MiXCR, storing one row per CDR3 protein. Of a few hundred thousand distinct CDR3 sequences listed, almost 60% are singletons. Sequencing used peripheral blood. The receptors come from a woman aged 25 to 39 with primary liver carcinoma and hepatitis B virus infection.

Comments on this clonotype: Given the absence of the conserved phenylalanine or tryptophan at the CDR3 end, a read error is likely. The V and J genes are TRBV11-1 and TRBJ2-7, with 7 nucleotides matching TRBD2. With V trimmed by 5 bases and J by 2 bases, 9 bases remained unmatched. CDR3 length: 15 residues. Per germline, CDR1 SGHAT and CDR2 FQDESV (reference sequence). This CDR3 reads CASSRAGALTYEQYI. Here the CDR3 DNA reads TGTGCCAGCAGCCGGGCGGGAGCCCTCACCTACGAGCAGTACATC.

V usage is TRBV7-2 and J usage is TRBJ2-7; D unresolved. With 2 bases removed from V and 5 bases from J, the gap between germline ends came to 7 bases. From germline, CDR1 is SGHTA and CDR2 FQGNSA. This CDR3 has 12 residues. Written as DNA, the CDR3 is TGTGCCAGCAGCTTAAGGGCCAACGAGCAGTACTTC. Its translation is CASSLRANEQYF.

In the case of this clonotype: A much larger clone differs by one base, so this may be a read error. V and J are TRBV6-5 and TRBJ2-3, with D hard to call. The CDR3 has 13 residues. Germline assignment: CDR1 MNHEY and CDR2 SVGAGI. The V gene lost 5 bases and the J gene lost 5 bases, with 11 bases spanning the gap. The CDR3 DNA reads TGTGCCAGCAGTCCCTATGGCAGAGATACGCAGTATTTT. Translating gives CASSPYGRDTQYF.

Remarks on this clonotype: The junction and the germline gene differ at one end; a read error may be behind it. V is TRBV11-2 and J is TRBJ1-2; 8 positions match TRBD1. Germline CDR1 is SGHAT and CDR2 is FQNNGV. The CDR3 has 14 residues. CDR3 coding DNA: TGTGCCAGCAGCCAGGGGGCGGTCGACTATGGCTACGCCTTC. It translates to CASSQGAVDYGYAF.

Worth noting for this clonotype: A much larger clonotype is one base distant, so this may be a read error. The V and J genes are TRBV4-3 and TRBJ2-2, with D possibly TRBD2 on 5 matching bases. Germline CDR1 LGHNA, CDR2 YSLEER. Deletions cut 0 bases from V and 3 bases from J, with 17 bases between. This CDR3 contains 18 residues. CDR3 coding DNA: TGCGCCAGCAGCCAAGATGGACTCCTTCATGGGGACACCGGGGAGCTGTTTTTT. It codes for CASSQDGLLHGDTGELFF.

The table lists this clonotype with a count of one. A single base separates this from a much larger clone, so it may be a read error. The genes are TRBV12-3 or TRBV12-4 and TRBJ1-2, with 8 nucleotides matching TRBD1. The CDR3 runs to 15 residues. The junction had 5 bases not matched to a gene; V was cut back by 2 bases and J by 3 bases. CDR3 protein: CASSLMDRADYGYTF. The CDR3 DNA reads as TGTGCCAGCAGTTTAATGGACAGGGCGGACTATGGCTACACCTTC.

Note on this clonotype: This may be a read error, as it is one base from a much larger clone. The chain carries TRBV29-1 and TRBJ1-2, with unresolved D. This CDR3 is built from 11 residues. The germline gives CDR1 SQVTM, CDR2 ANQGSEA. With 3 bases removed from V and 7 bases from J, the gap between germline ends came to 9 bases. The CDR3 DNA reads TGCAGCGTTGAGGACGGGGTTGGCTACACCTTC. Translated: CSVEDGVGYTF.

This clonotype was counted once. A single base separates this from a much larger clone, so it may be a read error. Without the conserved terminal phenylalanine or tryptophan, this CDR3 likely stems from a read error. V gene TRBV29-1 combines with J gene TRBJ2-1, with a tentative D call TRBD1 (5 bases). This CDR3 has 12 residues. Germline V CDR1 and CDR2: SQVTM, ANQGSEA. CDR3: CSVQETVNEQFL. The CDR3, as DNA: TGCAGCGTTCAAGAGACAGTCAATGAGCAGTTCCTC.

In this sample, this clonotype turned up a few times. The chain recombines TRBV30 with TRBJ2-1, with 8 bases that match TRBD2. V gave up 4 bases and J gave up 0 bases; unmatched junction bases: 11. CDR3 length equals 17 residues. The germline V gene encodes CDR1 GTSNPN and CDR2 SVGIG (reference sequence). CDR3 protein: CAWKREGPLFSYNEQFF. CDR3 in DNA: TGTGCCTGGAAACGGGAGGGCCCGCTATTCTCCTACAATGAGCAGTTCTTC.

The chain links TRBV12-3 or TRBV12-4 to TRBJ1-3; no clear D. This CDR3 has 15 amino acids. The V and J ends lost 5 bases and 0 bases respectively, with 11 bases between them. As DNA, the CDR3 is TGTGCCAGCAGTGCCGAGCTGAGCTCTGGAAACACCATATATTTT. Translating it yields CASSAELSSGNTIYF.

This clonotype was recorded at least ten times. The J gene is TRBJ2-7, the V gene TRBV12-3 or TRBV12-4, with 7 bases matching TRBD2. The CDR3 spans 16 residues. J was trimmed by 0 bases and V by 6 bases; bases with no gene match: 11. CDR3 amino acids: CASSKDTSASSYEQYF. Written as DNA, the CDR3 is TGTGCCAGCAGCAAAGATACTAGCGCGAGCTCCTACGAGCAGTACTTC.

Comment on this clonotype: A much larger clone is a single base away; this may be a read error. J is TRBJ2-7 and V is TRBV29-1; 8 nucleotides align to TRBD2. CDR1 and CDR2 from the germline V gene are SQVTM and ANQGSEA. V shed 8 bases, J shed 1 base, and the junction held 10 bases outside the gene matches. The CDR3 length is 14 residues. The CDR3 here is CSLGEGGRSYEQYF. CDR3 DNA sequence: TGCAGCCTTGGGGAGGGCGGGAGGTCCTACGAGCAGTACTTC.

Notes on this clonotype: A much larger clone lies a single base off, so this may be a read error. The rearrangement links TRBV12-3 or TRBV12-4 to TRBJ1-1, with D unresolved. The CDR3 runs to 14 residues. The CDR3 nucleotides are TGTGCCGGCAGTTTGGGCACATTGAACACTGAAGCTTTCTTT. Encoded protein: CAGSLGTLNTEAFF.

This clonotype was counted at least ten times. V usage is TRBV4-1 and J usage is TRBJ2-1; TRBD2 might be the D (6 bases). The V gene lost 1 base and the J gene lost 1 base, with 14 bases spanning the gap. The CDR3 sequence is 17 residues long. CDR1 is MGHRA, CDR2 YSYEKL, per germline. CDR3 in amino acids: CASSQADGRGSYNEQFF. The DNA of the CDR3 is TGCGCCAGCAGCCAAGCCGACGGGAGAGGATCCTACAATGAGCAGTTCTTC.

In this sample, this clonotype turned up a few times. The chain carries TRBV30 and TRBJ2-5; unclear D gene. CDR1 and CDR2 (germline): GTSNPN, SVGIG (reference sequence). The CDR3 extends over 15 amino acids. V gave up 6 bases and J gave up 5 bases, with 22 bases separating them. CDR3 sequence reads: CACLQAGHGPETQYF. The CDR3 DNA reads TGTGCCTGCCTCCAAGCTGGGCATGGTCCCGAGACCCAGTACTTC.

The V gene is TRBV6-9, the J gene TRBJ2-1, with 9 bases fitting TRBD2. Germline-derived CDR1 and CDR2 are MNHGY and SVAAGI. This CDR3 is 17 amino acids long. After removal of 6 bases from V and 8 bases from J, the junction contained 17 bases not matched to a gene. For the CDR3, the DNA is TGTGCCAGCAGATACTCCGCACCAGCGGGAGGCGGCGATGAGCAGTTCTTC. Translated, it gives CASRYSAPAGGGDEQFF.

Note on this clonotype: This may come from a read error, since a much larger clone is one base off. V gene TRBV6-5 combines with J gene TRBJ2-3; 11 bases line up with TRBD2. Trimming removed 6 bases from V and 5 bases from J; junction bases left unmatched: 13. CDR3 size: 17 residues. From germline, CDR1 is MNHEY and CDR2 SVGAGI. The CDR3 nucleotides read TGTGCCAGCAGCCACTGTACTAGCGGGAGTTGCATAGATACGCAGTATTTT. Amino acid sequence: CASSHCTSGSCIDTQYF.

This clonotype was found many times. The chain couples TRBV4-1 to TRBJ2-5; maybe TRBD1 (6 bases). The V gene lost 0 bases and the J gene lost 4 bases, with 12 bases spanning the gap. The CDR3 has 15 amino acids. Germline-derived CDR1 and CDR2 are MGHRA and YSYEKL. The CDR3 nucleotides read TGCGCCAGCAGCCAAGAGGACAGACGGGGAGAGACCCAGTACTTC. Translation gives CASSQEDRRGETQYF.

Points on this clonotype: A much larger clone is a single base away; this may be a read error. Here the CDR3 DNA reads TGTGCCAGCACCGAAGGGCAGGGGGCTCGCTACGAGCAGCACTTC. This sequence encodes CASTEGQGARYEQHF. The chain has TRBV12-3 or TRBV12-4 and TRBJ2-7; TRBD1 aligns across 8 bases. The CDR3 sequence is 15 residues long.

This clonotype occurred many times. The V and J genes are TRBV6-5 and TRBJ2-1; 10 bases line up with TRBD2. CDR3 length: 15 residues. Germline trimming cut 6 bases from V and 6 bases from J; bases unmatched to any gene: 8. Germline V gene sequence: CDR1 MNHEY, CDR2 SVGAGI. Written as DNA, the CDR3 is TGTGCCAGCAGCCAAAGCGGGAGGGCCACCAATGAGCAGTTCTTC. It specifies CASSQSGRATNEQFF.

This clonotype came up many times. The chain is built from TRBV11-3 and TRBJ2-3; D is undetermined. Germline V gene data show CDR1 as SGHNT and CDR2 as YENEEA. The CDR3 is 14 amino acids. Trimming stripped 5 bases from V and 1 base from J, with 10 bases between. CDR3 DNA sequence: TGTGCCAGCAGCCCTCGGCAGGGCACAGATACGCAGTATTTT. Translated: CASSPRQGTDTQYF.

This clonotype occurred a few times. The CDR3 spells CASSEILAKNIQYF. In DNA, the CDR3 is TGTGCCAGCAGTGAAATACTAGCCAAAAACATTCAGTACTTC. The rearrangement joins TRBV6-1 to TRBJ2-4; no reliable D call. V lost 2 bases and J 0 bases, leaving 5 bases between the germline ends. CDR1 and CDR2 from the germline V gene are MNHNS and SASEGT. The CDR3 spans 14 residues.

Worth noting for this clonotype: This may stem from a read error, because a much larger clone lies one nucleotide away. The chain uses TRBV6-5 and TRBJ2-6, with unresolved D. V lost 7 bases, J lost 0 bases, and 10 bases lay in between. From germline, CDR1 is MNHEY and CDR2 SVGAGI. This CDR3 is 15 amino acids long. This CDR3 is CASISQFSGANVLTF. The CDR3 region has the DNA TGTGCCAGCATCTCACAGTTCTCTGGGGCCAACGTCCTGACTTTC.

V gene TRBV6-6 combines with J gene TRBJ1-2, with D possibly being TRBD1 (5 bases). The CDR3 sequence is 13 residues long. Trimming took 10 bases from V and 4 from J, leaving 16 bases between them. Germline CDR1 MNHNY, CDR2 SVGAGI (reference sequence). CDR3 amino acids: CATTAQGLYGYTF. DNA of the CDR3: TGTGCCACGACTGCCCAGGGCCTCTATGGCTACACCTTC.

The chain joins TRBV28 to TRBJ2-7, with 11 bases lining up with TRBD2. The J segment lost 3 bases and the V segment lost 10 bases, leaving 14 bases of the junction unmatched. This CDR3 spans 16 amino acids. Germline CDR1 and CDR2: MDHEN and SYDVKM. CDR3 in amino acids: CANSPIAGGPVYEQYF. The DNA of the CDR3 is TGTGCCAACAGCCCCATAGCGGGAGGGCCCGTCTACGAGCAGTACTTC.

The chain uses TRBV5-4 and TRBJ2-1; 8 nucleotides line up with TRBD2. The CDR3 has 17 residues. The ends lost 10 bases at V and 4 bases at J; junction bases unmatched: 19. CDR1 is SGHNT, CDR2 YYREEE, per germline (reference sequence). CDR3 nucleotides: TGTGCCGGCTTGTCGGGTAGCGGGATTTCCAAATACAATGAGCAGTTCTTC. Its translation is CAGLSGSGISKYNEQFF.

Regarding this clonotype: One end of the junction fails to match germline, which may point to a read error. The chain joins TRBV4-2 to TRBJ2-2, with TRBD1 matching 8 bases. The length of the CDR3 is 16 residues. Per germline, CDR1 LGHNA and CDR2 YNFKEQ. The chain's CDR3 is CVSSPRVTGDTGELFF. CDR3 DNA: TGTGTCAGCAGTCCTAGGGTGACAGGGGACACCGGGGAGCTGTTTTTT.

This chain links TRBV4-2 with TRBJ2-7, with 7 bases that match TRBD2. The CDR3 runs 16 residues. Germline loops: CDR1 LGHNA, CDR2 YNFKEQ. Germline trimming cut 1 base from V and 3 bases from J; bases unmatched to any gene: 9. The CDR3 DNA reads TGTGCCAGCAGCCAAGGGACGGCTAGCGGCTACTACGAGCAGTACTTC. Amino acids: CASSQGTASGYYEQYF.

The chain couples TRBV28 to TRBJ2-3, with 7 bases matching TRBD1. V trimming: 7 bases; J trimming: 4 bases; junction bases outside the gene matches: 11. The V gene's germline CDR1 is MDHEN and CDR2 SYDVKM. The CDR3 sequence is 15 residues long. The CDR3 protein is CASTYRTGSADTQYF. In nucleotides, the CDR3 is TGTGCCAGCACCTATAGGACAGGAAGCGCAGATACGCAGTATTTT. Complete variable domain (other parts from reference TRBV28 and TRBJ2-3): DVKVTQSSRYLVKRTGEKVFLECVQDMDHENMFWYRQDPGLGLRLIYFSYDVKMKEKGDIPEGYSVSREKKERFSLILESASTNQTSMYLCASTYRTGSADTQYFGPGTRLTVL.

This chain links TRBV14 with TRBJ1-2; D uncertain. Germline loops: CDR1 SGHDN, CDR2 FVKESK. The CDR3 contains 16 residues. Trimming took 5 bases from V and 1 from J, leaving 17 bases between them. CDR3 DNA: TGTGCCAGCAGCGGACCCACTCGTCGGGTTAACTATGGCTACACCTTC. Translation gives CASSGPTRRVNYGYTF.

This sequence joins TRBV4-1 and TRBJ2-1; perhaps TRBD1 as D (7 bases). V lost 1 base, J lost 6 bases, and 10 bases lay in between. The CDR3 contains 14 residues. Germline assignment: CDR1 MGHRA and CDR2 YSYEKL. Written as DNA, the CDR3 is TGCGCCAGCAGCCAAGCGCAGGGGGGCAATGAGCAGTTCTTC. Its translation: CASSQAQGGNEQFF.

A note on this clonotype: The junction departs from the called germline gene at one end, perhaps through a read error. The V and J genes are TRBV11-2 and TRBJ2-3, with D perhaps TRBD2 (6 bases). In germline, CDR1 is SGHAT, CDR2 FQNNGV. There are 15 residues in the CDR3. The CDR3 coding sequence is TGTGCCAGCAGCTTAGGGGTAACGGGAGTGGATACGCAGTATTTC. Translation gives CASSLGVTGVDTQYF.